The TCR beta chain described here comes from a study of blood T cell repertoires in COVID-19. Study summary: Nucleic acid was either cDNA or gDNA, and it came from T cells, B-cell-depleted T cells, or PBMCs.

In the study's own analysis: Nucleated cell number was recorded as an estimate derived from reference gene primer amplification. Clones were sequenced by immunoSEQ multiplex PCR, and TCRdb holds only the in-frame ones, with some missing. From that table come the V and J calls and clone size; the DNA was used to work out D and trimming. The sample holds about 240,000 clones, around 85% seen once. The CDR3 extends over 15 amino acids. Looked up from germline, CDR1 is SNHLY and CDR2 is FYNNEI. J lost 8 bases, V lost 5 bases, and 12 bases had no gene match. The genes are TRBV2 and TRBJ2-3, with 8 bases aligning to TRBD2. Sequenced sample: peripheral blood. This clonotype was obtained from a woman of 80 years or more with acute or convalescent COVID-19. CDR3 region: CASSPRSGASGTQYF. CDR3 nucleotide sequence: TGTGCCAGCAGTCCCCGTAGCGGGGCCTCGGGTACGCAGTATTTT.